This passage covers 8 T cell receptor beta chains from one sample sequenced in a study of blood T cell repertoires in COVID-19. TCRdb's table, derived via immunoSEQ multiplex PCR, lists solely in-frame clones and lacks some. This sample has 310,000 or so clones, with around 86% found just once. Sequencing was carried out using peripheral blood. All receptors derive from a man aged 50-59 years with active or convalescent COVID-19.

This clone turned up a few times. The chain couples TRBV28 to TRBJ1-2; D not resolved. Deletions cut 5 bases from V and 5 bases from J, with 3 bases between. The germline V gene has CDR1 MDHEN and CDR2 SYDVKM. This CDR3 is 10 amino acids long. CDR3 coding DNA: TGTGCCAGCAGTCAATATGGCTACACCTTC. It specifies CASSQYGYTF.

This clone was observed once. The V call is TRBV6-2 or TRBV6-3, the J call TRBJ1-1, with 7 bases matching TRBD1. CDR1 is MNHEY and CDR2 is SVGEGT in the germline V gene. V dropped 6 bases and J dropped 0; count of bases not matched to a gene: 13. The CDR3 loop spans 17 amino acids. The CDR3 DNA reads TGTGCCAGCAGCTCTTCCAAAACAGGGGACCTGAACACTGAAGCTTTCTTT. Translated: CASSSSKTGDLNTEAFF.

This chain connects TRBV29-1 to TRBJ2-7; 11 bases map to TRBD1. CDR3 length: 13 residues. Germline CDR1 and CDR2: SQVTM and ANQGSEA. V shed 4 bases and J 5 bases; nucleotides not matched to a gene: 4. CDR3 sequence (DNA): TGCAGCGTTGCCCGGGACAGGGGGAACGAGCAGTACTTC. Translating it yields CSVARDRGNEQYF.

The chain is built from TRBV3-1 (or the pseudogene TRBV3-2) and TRBJ2-5, with a weak D call TRBD2 (5 bases). CDR1 LGHDT and CDR2 YNNKEL come from the germline V gene (reference sequence). The V gene lost 1 base and the J gene lost 1 base, with 10 bases spanning the gap. The CDR3 sequence is 15 residues long. CDR3 protein: CASSQGAGGQETQYF. The CDR3 DNA sequence: TGTGCCAGCAGCCAAGGGGCAGGAGGCCAAGAGACCCAGTACTTC.

The chain recombines TRBV6-1 with TRBJ1-5; D gene ambiguous. CDR3 length: 16 residues. Looked up from germline, CDR1 is MNHNS and CDR2 is SASEGT. Trimming pared 1 base from V and 4 bases from J, leaving 14 bases between. The CDR3 DNA follows: TGTGCCAGCAGTGAAGGACATGCCGAAAGGAATCAGCCCCAGCATTTT. Its protein product is CASSEGHAERNQPQHF.

The DNA of the CDR3 is TGTGCCAGCAGTTACAGACTAGTAGATGAGACCCAGTACTTC. It is translated as CASSYRLVDETQYF. The V gene is TRBV6-5, the J gene TRBJ2-5, with a possible D match to TRBD2 (6 bases). CDR3 length equals 14 residues. Per germline, CDR1 MNHEY and CDR2 SVGAGI. V lost 2 bases and J 5 bases, leaving 12 bases between the germline ends.

The V call is TRBV2, the J call TRBJ2-7, with D perhaps TRBD1 (5 bases). V gave up 3 bases and J gave up 6 bases, with 12 bases separating them. The germline CDR1 and CDR2 sequences are SNHLY and FYNNEI. The CDR3 has 13 amino acids. The CDR3 reads CASSEIRQGEQYF. DNA for the CDR3: TGTGCCAGCAGTGAGATCCGGCAGGGCGAGCAGTACTTC.

The chain joins TRBV24-1 to TRBJ2-7; TRBD1 matches at 7 bases. This CDR3 spans 13 amino acids. V gave up 6 bases and J gave up 5 bases; unmatched junction bases: 6. Germline V gives CDR1 KGHDR, CDR2 SFDVKD. CDR3 residues: CATSSGGIDEQYF. In DNA, the CDR3 is TGTGCCACCAGTTCAGGGGGAATCGACGAGCAGTACTTC.